The entry that follows covers one TCR beta chain sequence. Its target is not known. Trimming left V 0 bases short and J 7 bases short, with 11 bases between. CDR3 length equals 13 residues. Germline V gene data show CDR1 as SGDLS and CDR2 as YYNGEE. This record belongs to a study of a mutant IDH1 vaccine in newly diagnosed glioma. The method was immunoSEQ multiplex PCR; TCRdb's version includes in-frame clones alone and lacks a portion of them. The sample carries approximately 56,000 clones, about 79% recorded once. The time point denotes: week 47, end of study. What each vaccine dose contained was 300 ug of mutant IDH1 20-mer peptide, accompanied by topical imiquimod.

Sequenced here: PBMCs, sampled from a glioma patient whose treatment included an IDH1 peptide vaccine. The receptor was isolated from a man between 50 and 59 years old with glioma. The rearrangement uses TRBV9 and TRBJ2-7; no reliable D call. The DNA of the CDR3 is TGTGCCAGCAGCGTAGCTACCGGTACAGAGCAGTACTTC. Protein: CASSVATGTEQYF.